The present T cell receptor beta chain was sequenced within a study of vaccination and CD4 T cells after COVID-19. This clonotype was counted between two and nine times. Its antigen is currently unknown. Treatment meaning: roughly ten-day PBMC culture with coronavirus spike peptide pools or control peptides (ViraFEST assay). Sequenced with the Oncomine TCR Beta short-read assay was DNA taken from cultured CD4+ T cells. From the PCR reads, TCRdb called clonotypes with MiXCR, one entry per CDR3 protein. The table lists more than 20,000 distinct CDR3 sequences, over 40% of them singletons. The V gene's germline CDR1 is MNHNS and CDR2 SASEGT. This CDR3 spans 13 amino acids. V dropped 6 bases and J dropped 1 base, with 9 bases sitting between them.

V gene TRBV6-1 combines with J gene TRBJ1-1; TRBD1 might be the D (5 bases). The source is a human donor who had recovered from COVID-19. Sample: CD4+ T cells from blood, cultured in vitro. CDR3 DNA: TGTGCCAGCAGGCCGCAGGGGAACACTGAAGCTTTCTTT. Protein: CASRPQGNTEAFF.